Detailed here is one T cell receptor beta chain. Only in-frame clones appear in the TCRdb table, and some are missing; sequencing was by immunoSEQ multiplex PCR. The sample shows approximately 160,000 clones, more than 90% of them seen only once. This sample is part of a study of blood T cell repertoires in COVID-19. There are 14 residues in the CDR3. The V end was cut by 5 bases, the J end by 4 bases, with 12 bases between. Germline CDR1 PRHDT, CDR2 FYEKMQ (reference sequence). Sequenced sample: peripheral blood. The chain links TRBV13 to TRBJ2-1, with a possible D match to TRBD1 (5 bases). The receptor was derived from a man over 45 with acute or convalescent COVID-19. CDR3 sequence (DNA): TGTGCCAGCAGCCATAAGGGGTCGTACAATGAGCAGTTCTTC. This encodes CASSHKGSYNEQFF.